The sequence of this T cell receptor (beta chain) was determined in a study of control samples from healthy donors and cancer patients. Method: immunoSEQ multiplex PCR; TCRdb's copy keeps in-frame clones and lacks some. This table holds 170,000 or so clones, 94% found once. The source of this sequence is a woman between 40 and 50 years old in good health. Sequenced material: blood.

In nucleotides, the CDR3 is TGTGCCAGCAGCTTATCACCCGGGACTAGCGGGGGGGCCCAGGGGACCCAGTACTTC. The encoded protein is CASSLSPGTSGGAQGTQYF. The chain recombines TRBV7-2 with TRBJ2-5; the match to TRBD2 covers 16 bases. CDR1 is SGHTA and CDR2 is FQGNSA in the germline V gene. The CDR3 consists of 19 residues. Trimming at V came to 2 bases and at J to 7 bases, leaving 13 bases not matched to a gene. Filled out from reference TRBV7-2 and TRBJ2-5, the complete variable domain reads GAGVSQSPSNKVTEKGKDVELRCDPISGHTALYWYRQSLGQGLEFLIYFQGNSAPDKSGLPSDRFSAERTGGSVSTLTIQRTQQEDSAVYLCASSLSPGTSGGAQGTQYFGPGTRLLVL.